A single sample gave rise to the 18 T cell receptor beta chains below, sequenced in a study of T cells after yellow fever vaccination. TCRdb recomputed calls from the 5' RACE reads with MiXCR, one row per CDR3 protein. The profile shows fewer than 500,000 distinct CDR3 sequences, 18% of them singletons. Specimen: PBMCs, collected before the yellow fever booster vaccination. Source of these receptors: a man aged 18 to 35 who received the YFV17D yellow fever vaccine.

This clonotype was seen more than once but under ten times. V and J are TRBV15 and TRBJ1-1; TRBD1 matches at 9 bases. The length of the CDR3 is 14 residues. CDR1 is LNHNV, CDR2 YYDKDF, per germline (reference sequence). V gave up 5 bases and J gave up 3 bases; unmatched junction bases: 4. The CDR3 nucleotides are TGTGCCACCAGCGGGGGACAGGGACACACTGAAGCTTTCTTT. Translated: CATSGGQGHTEAFF.

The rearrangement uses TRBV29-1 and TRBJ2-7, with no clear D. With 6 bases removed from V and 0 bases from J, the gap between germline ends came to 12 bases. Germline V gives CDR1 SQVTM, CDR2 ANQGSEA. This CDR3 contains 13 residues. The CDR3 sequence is CSVWTPSSYEQYF. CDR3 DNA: TGCAGCGTGTGGACGCCGAGCTCCTACGAGCAGTACTTC.

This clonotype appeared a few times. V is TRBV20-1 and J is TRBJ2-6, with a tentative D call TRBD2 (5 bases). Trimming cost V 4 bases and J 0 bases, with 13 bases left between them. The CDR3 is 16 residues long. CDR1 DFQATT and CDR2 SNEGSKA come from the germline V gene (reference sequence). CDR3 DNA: TGCAGTGCTACTCGAGGGCCGAACTCTGGGGCCAACGTCCTGACTTTC. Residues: CSATRGPNSGANVLTF.

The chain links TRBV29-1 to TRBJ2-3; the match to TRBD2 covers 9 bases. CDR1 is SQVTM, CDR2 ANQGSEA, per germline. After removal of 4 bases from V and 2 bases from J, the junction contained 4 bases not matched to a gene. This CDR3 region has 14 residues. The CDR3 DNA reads TGCAGCGTTGGCGAGCGGGGGGCCACAGATACGCAGTATTTT. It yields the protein CSVGERGATDTQYF.

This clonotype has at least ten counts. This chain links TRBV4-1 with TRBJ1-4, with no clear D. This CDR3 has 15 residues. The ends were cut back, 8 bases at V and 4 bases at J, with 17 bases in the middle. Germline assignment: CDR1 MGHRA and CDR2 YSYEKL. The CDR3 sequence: CASLNPGSGNEKLFF. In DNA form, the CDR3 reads TGCGCCAGCCTAAACCCCGGGTCAGGTAATGAAAAACTGTTTTTT.

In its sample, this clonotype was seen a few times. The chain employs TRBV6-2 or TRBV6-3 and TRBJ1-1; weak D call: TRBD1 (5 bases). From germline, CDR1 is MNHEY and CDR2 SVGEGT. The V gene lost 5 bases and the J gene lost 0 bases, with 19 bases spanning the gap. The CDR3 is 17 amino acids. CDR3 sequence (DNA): TGTGCCAGCAGTCCCCCCCGGGACGGAACGCTGAACACTGAAGCTTTCTTT. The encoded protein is CASSPPRDGTLNTEAFF.

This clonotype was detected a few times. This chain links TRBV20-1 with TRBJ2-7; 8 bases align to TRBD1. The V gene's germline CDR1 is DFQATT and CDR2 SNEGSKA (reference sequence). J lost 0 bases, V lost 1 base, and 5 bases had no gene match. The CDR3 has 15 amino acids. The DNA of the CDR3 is TGCAGTGCTAGAGTGGCAGGGGGCCTCTCCTACGAGCAGTACGTC. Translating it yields CSARVAGGLSYEQYV.

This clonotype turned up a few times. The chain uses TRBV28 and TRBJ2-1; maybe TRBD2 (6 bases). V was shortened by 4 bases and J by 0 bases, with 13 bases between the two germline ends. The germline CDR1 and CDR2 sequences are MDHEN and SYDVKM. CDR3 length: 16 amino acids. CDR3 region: CASSSVGLSSYNEQFF. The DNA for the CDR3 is TGTGCCAGCAGTTCGGTCGGACTAAGCTCCTACAATGAGCAGTTCTTC. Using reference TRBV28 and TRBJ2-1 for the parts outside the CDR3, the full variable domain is DVKVTQSSRYLVKRTGEKVFLECVQDMDHENMFWYRQDPGLGLRLIYFSYDVKMKEKGDIPEGYSVSREKKERFSLILESASTNQTSMYLCASSSVGLSSYNEQFFGPGTRLTVL.

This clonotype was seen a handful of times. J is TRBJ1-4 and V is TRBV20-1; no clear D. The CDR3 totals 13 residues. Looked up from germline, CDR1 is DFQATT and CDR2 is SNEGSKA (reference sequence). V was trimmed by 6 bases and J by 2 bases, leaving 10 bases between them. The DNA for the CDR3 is TGCAGTGCAGAGGGCAGTACTAATGAAAAACTGTTTTTT. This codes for CSAEGSTNEKLFF.

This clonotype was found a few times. The CDR3 DNA sequence: TGCGCCAGCAGCCAAGACATAGGCGGGGTCGGACAGTTCTTC. This encodes CASSQDIGGVGQFF. The chain employs TRBV4-1 and TRBJ2-1; perhaps TRBD2 as D (6 bases). Between the trimmed V and J ends, which lost 0 bases and 13 bases, there was a span of 16 bases. CDR3 size: 14 residues. Germline assignment: CDR1 MGHRA and CDR2 YSYEKL.

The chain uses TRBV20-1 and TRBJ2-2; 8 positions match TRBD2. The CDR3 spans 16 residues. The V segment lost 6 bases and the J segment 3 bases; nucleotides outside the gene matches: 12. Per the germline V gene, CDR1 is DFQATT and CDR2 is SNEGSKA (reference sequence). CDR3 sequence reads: CSAPRSGGRYTGELFF. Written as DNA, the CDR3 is TGCAGTGCCCCGAGGAGCGGGGGAAGGTACACCGGGGAGCTGTTTTTT.

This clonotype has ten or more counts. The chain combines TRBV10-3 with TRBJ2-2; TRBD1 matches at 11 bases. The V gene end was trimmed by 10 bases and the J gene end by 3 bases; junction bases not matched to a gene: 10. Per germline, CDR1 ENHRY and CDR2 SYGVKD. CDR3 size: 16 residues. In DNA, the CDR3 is TGTGCCACCAGGACAGGGGGCGCGAAGGACACCGGGGAGCTGTTTTTT. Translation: CATRTGGAKDTGELFF.

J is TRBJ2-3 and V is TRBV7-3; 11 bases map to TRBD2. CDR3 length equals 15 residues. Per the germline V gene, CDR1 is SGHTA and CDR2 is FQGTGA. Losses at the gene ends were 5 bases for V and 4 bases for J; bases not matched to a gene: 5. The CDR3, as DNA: TGTGCCAGCAGCCTTAGCGGGGGGGCCCCAGATACGCAGTATTTT. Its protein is CASSLSGGAPDTQYF.

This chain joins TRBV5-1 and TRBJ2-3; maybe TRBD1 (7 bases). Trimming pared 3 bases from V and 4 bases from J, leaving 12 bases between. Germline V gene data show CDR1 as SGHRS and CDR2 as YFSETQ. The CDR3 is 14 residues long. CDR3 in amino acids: CASSSRGEADTQYF. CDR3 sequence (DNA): TGCGCCAGCAGCTCCAGGGGGGAAGCAGATACGCAGTATTTT.

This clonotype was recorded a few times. CDR3 sequence: CASSVTGTEAFF. The CDR3 bases are TGTGCCAGCAGTGTCACAGGGACTGAAGCTTTCTTT. This chain connects TRBV3-1 to TRBJ1-1, with D possibly matching TRBD1 (6 bases). CDR1 and CDR2 (germline): LGHDT, YNNKEL (reference sequence). The germline V and J ends were trimmed by 6 bases and 5 bases, with 10 bases remaining between them. This CDR3 comprises 12 residues.

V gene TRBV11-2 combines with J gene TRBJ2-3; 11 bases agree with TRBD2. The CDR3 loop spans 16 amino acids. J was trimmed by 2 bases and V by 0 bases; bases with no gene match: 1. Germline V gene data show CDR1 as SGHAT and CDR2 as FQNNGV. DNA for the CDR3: TGTGCCAGCAGCTTAGATAGCGGGGGGGCCACAGATACGCAGTATTTT. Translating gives CASSLDSGGATDTQYF. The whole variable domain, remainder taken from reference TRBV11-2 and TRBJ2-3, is EAGVAQSPRYKIIEKRQSVAFWCNPISGHATLYWYQQILGQGPKLLIQFQNNGVVDDSQLPKDRFSAERLKGVDSTLKIQPAKLEDSAVYLCASSLDSGGATDTQYFGPGTRLTVL.

DNA for the CDR3: TGCGCCAGCAGCTTGGTGGGGGGACTAGCGGGGAGTAATGAGCAGTTCTTC. It is translated as CASSLVGGLAGSNEQFF. This chain connects TRBV5-1 to TRBJ2-1; 13 bases line up with TRBD2. CDR1 and CDR2 (germline): SGHRS, YFSETQ. V lost 0 bases to trimming and J lost 7 bases; unmatched junction nucleotides: 7. The CDR3 is 17 amino acids.

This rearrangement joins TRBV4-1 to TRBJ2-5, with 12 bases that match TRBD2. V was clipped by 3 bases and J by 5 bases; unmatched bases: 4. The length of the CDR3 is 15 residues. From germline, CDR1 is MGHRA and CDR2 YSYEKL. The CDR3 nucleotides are TGCGCCAGCAGCCACCTGACTAGCGGGGGCGAGACCCAGTACTTC. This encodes CASSHLTSGGETQYF.